The 14 T cell receptor beta chains presented below share a single source sample, sequenced in a study of Graves' ophthalmopathy and Graves' hyperthyroidism (dated by TCRdb to the late 2010s). The listed sequencing device is Illumina HiSeq 2000. TCR beta CDR3 regions were amplified from RNA transcripts for repertoire sequencing. A first-round RT-PCR used HTBI primers with the Qiagen OneStep RT-PCR kit, followed by a second-round multiplex PCR, size selection and purification. TCRdb itself trimmed the public reads at Q25 with fastp, ran MiXCR and retained productive beta chains. Identical CDR3 proteins give one entry, which carries the most common genes and DNA. A total of about 590,000 distinct CDR3 sequences appear in this sample, under 40% of them only once. In total, the top ten clones hold about 4.2% of the sample. The source material was peripheral blood or thyroid tissue (not recorded which). The receptors derive from an adult man with Graves' hyperthyroidism.

This chain links TRBV12-3 or TRBV12-4 with TRBJ1-4, with D possibly TRBD1 on 6 matching bases. Trimming took off 1 base at V and 5 bases at J, with 17 bases between the two ends. CDR3 length: 17 residues. This CDR3 reads CASSLVPRAGVNEKLFF. For the CDR3, the DNA is TGTGCCAGCAGTTTAGTACCCAGGGCAGGGGTGAATGAAAAACTGTTTTTT.

This clonotype showed up many times. The CDR3 protein is CSVAEQGSHGYTF. The CDR3 DNA reads TGCAGTGTCGCGGAACAGGGGAGCCATGGCTACACCTTC. This chain joins TRBV20-1 and TRBJ1-2; TRBD1 agrees at 7 bases. From germline, CDR1 is DFQATT and CDR2 SNEGSKA (reference sequence). Trimming removed 7 bases from V and 6 bases from J; junction bases left unmatched: 11. The CDR3 is 13 amino acids.

This clonotype was detected a few times. CDR3 DNA: TGTGCCAGCACCGTAATGAAGGACAGAAAAGAGACCCAGTACTTC. It codes for CASTVMKDRKETQYF. The V call is TRBV5-4, the J call TRBJ2-5; D possibly corresponds to TRBD1 (6 bases). The length of the CDR3 is 15 residues. Germline values: CDR1 SGHNT, CDR2 YYREEE (reference sequence). Trimming shortened V by 6 bases and J by 3 bases, and 18 bases separated the two germline ends.

This clonotype was observed many times. The genes are TRBV6-6 and TRBJ1-2, with 12 nucleotides matching TRBD1. Per germline, CDR1 MNHNY and CDR2 SVGAGI (reference sequence). CDR3 length: 15 residues. The ends lost 6 bases at V and 4 bases at J; junction bases unmatched: 6. The CDR3 loop is CASSLGQGATYGYTF. The CDR3 DNA reads TGTGCCAGCAGCTTGGGACAGGGGGCGACCTATGGCTACACCTTC.

There are many counts of this clonotype. At one of its ends the junction is not consistent with the germline gene, which may arise from a read error. The chain has TRBV5-1 and TRBJ2-7; 11 nucleotides line up with TRBD2. CDR3 length: 15 amino acids. The germline CDR1 and CDR2 sequences are SGHRS and YFSETQ. CDR3 region: CASSLGLAGGSEQYF. The CDR3 region has the DNA TGTGCCAGCAGCTTAGGGCTAGCGGGAGGATCCGAGCAGTACTTC.

The chain joins TRBV13 to TRBJ2-2; 9 bases match TRBD2. The CDR3 is made up of 14 amino acids. With V trimmed by 6 bases and J by 8 bases, 7 bases remained unmatched. Looked up from germline, CDR1 is PRHDT and CDR2 is FYEKMQ (reference sequence). The CDR3 region is CASSPETSGGELFF. CDR3 bases: TGTGCCAGCAGTCCGGAGACTAGCGGTGGGGAGCTGTTTTTT.

This clonotype has just a few counts. A much larger clone lies a single base off, so this may be a read error. It is likely a read error, because the conserved phenylalanine at the end of the CDR3 is missing. This chain connects TRBV11-1 to TRBJ1-2; D remains ambiguous. From germline, CDR1 is SGHAT and CDR2 FQDESV (reference sequence). V shed 5 bases and J shed 1 base, with 8 bases lying between them. The CDR3 sequence is 13 residues long. CDR3 sequence reads: CASSPTDNYGYTL. The CDR3 DNA sequence: TGTGCCAGCAGCCCGACGGATAACTATGGCTACACCCTC.

The chain employs TRBV28 and TRBJ1-2; D call uncertain. Trimming removed 3 bases from V and 4 bases from J, with 15 bases in between. The germline CDR1 and CDR2 sequences are MDHEN and SYDVKM. The CDR3 runs 15 residues. As DNA, the CDR3 is TGTGCCAGCAGTTTGTCAGGTGTCGGTGTCTATGGCTACACCTTC. Its protein is CASSLSGVGVYGYTF.

This clonotype appeared many times. CDR3 protein: CASRRMGQYNSPLHF. The CDR3 nucleotides read TGTGCCAGCAGACGGATGGGACAGTACAATTCACCCCTCCACTTT. This sequence joins TRBV7-2 and TRBJ1-6, with 7 bases matching TRBD1. Germline-derived CDR1 and CDR2 are SGHTA and FQGNSA. This CDR3 has 15 amino acids. With 6 bases clipped from V and 7 bases from J, the junction kept 9 bases outside the gene matches.

This clonotype was picked up a small number of times. V gene TRBV12-3 or TRBV12-4 combines with J gene TRBJ2-7; 9 bases fit TRBD2. J gave up 6 bases and V 2 bases, and 17 bases lay outside the gene matches. The CDR3 consists of 18 residues. In nucleotides, the CDR3 is TGTGCCAGCAGTTTAAGGGGGCCTATTAGCGGGAGTTCTCGCGAGCAGTACTTC. Residues: CASSLRGPISGSSREQYF.

This clonotype was seen repeatedly, ten times or more. V and J are TRBV7-9 and TRBJ1-1, with 7 bases fitting TRBD1. The CDR3 sequence is 15 residues long. The V and J ends lost 4 bases and 0 bases, in that order; junction bases with no gene match: 5. CDR1 and CDR2 from the germline V gene are SEHNR and FQNEAQ (reference sequence). DNA for the CDR3: TGTGCCAGCAGCTCGCGAGGGGGCGTGAACACTGAAGCTTTCTTT. It specifies CASSSRGGVNTEAFF.

V is TRBV5-1 and J is TRBJ2-3, with 9 bases lining up with TRBD1. Trimming cost V 3 bases and J 3 bases; bases outside gene matches: 5. The length of the CDR3 is 15 residues. The germline gives CDR1 SGHRS, CDR2 YFSETQ. CDR3 sequence (DNA): TGCGCCAGCAGCTGGACAGGGGCTGTTACAGATACGCAGTATTTT. Translating gives CASSWTGAVTDTQYF.

The V and J genes are TRBV7-2 and TRBJ2-7, with TRBD1 as a possible D gene (5 bases). CDR3 length equals 15 residues. The V end was cut by 0 bases, the J end by 0 bases, with 9 bases between. Germline values: CDR1 SGHTA, CDR2 FQGNSA. The CDR3 region is CASSLAGHPSYEQYF. The CDR3 coding sequence is TGTGCCAGCAGCTTAGCGGGGCACCCCTCCTACGAGCAGTACTTC.

In its sample, this clonotype was seen many times. The V call is TRBV11-2, the J call TRBJ1-2; the D gene is possibly TRBD1 (5 bases). In germline, CDR1 is SGHAT, CDR2 FQNNGV. CDR3 length: 15 residues. V was trimmed by 3 bases and J by 4 bases, leaving 15 bases between them. DNA of the CDR3: TGTGCCAGCAGCTTGGGGGGTGGGTTCGGCTATGGCTACACCTTC. Amino acid sequence: CASSLGGGFGYGYTF.